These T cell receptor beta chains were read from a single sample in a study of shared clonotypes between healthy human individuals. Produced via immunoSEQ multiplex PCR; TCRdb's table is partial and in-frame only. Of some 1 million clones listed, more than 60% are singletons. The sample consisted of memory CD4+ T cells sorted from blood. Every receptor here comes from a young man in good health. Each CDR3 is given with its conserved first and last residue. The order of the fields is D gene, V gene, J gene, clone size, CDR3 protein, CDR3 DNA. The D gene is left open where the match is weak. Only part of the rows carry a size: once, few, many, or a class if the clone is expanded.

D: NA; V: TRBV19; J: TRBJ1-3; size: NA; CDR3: CASSTVFFSNTIYF; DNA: TGTGCCAGTAGTACGGTCTTTTTCTCGAACACCATATATTTT
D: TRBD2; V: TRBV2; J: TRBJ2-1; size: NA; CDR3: CASRTGLAGYNEQFF; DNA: TGTGCCAGCAGGACCGGGCTAGCGGGATACAATGAGCAGTTCTTC
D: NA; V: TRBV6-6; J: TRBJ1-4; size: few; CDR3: CASSFPTAEKLFF; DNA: TGTGCCAGCAGTTTCCCCACCGCGGAAAAACTGTTTTTT
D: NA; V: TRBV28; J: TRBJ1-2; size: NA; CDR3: CASSTRDYGYTF; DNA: TGTGCCAGCAGTACCAGGGACTATGGCTACACCTTC
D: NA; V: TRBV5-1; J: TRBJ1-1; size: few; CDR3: CASSPTGQNTEAFF; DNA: TGCGCCAGCAGCCCAACGGGACAGAACACTGAAGCTTTCTTT
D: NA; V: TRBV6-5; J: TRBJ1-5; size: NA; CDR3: CASRAGDQPQHF; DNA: TGTGCCAGCAGGGCCGGGGATCAGCCCCAGCATTTT
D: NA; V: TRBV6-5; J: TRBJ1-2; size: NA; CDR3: CASRARQGYTF; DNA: TGTGCCAGCAGGGCCCGGCAAGGCTACACCTTC
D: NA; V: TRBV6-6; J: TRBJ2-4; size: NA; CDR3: CASSYSDIQYF; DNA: TGTGCCAGCAGTTACTCCGACATTCAGTACTTC
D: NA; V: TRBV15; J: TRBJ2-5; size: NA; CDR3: CATSPGTLGQETQYF; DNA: TGTGCCACCAGTCCCGGGACATTGGGACAAGAGACCCAGTACTTC
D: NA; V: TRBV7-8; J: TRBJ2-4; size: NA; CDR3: CASSLVTGSKNIQYF; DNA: TGTGCCAGCAGCTTAGTAACAGGGAGCAAAAACATTCAGTACTTC
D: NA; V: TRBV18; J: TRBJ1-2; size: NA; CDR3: CASSPPPGSYGYTF; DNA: TGTGCCAGCTCACCACCCCCGGGGTCCTATGGCTACACCTTC
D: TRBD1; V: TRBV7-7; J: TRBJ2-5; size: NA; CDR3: CASSYGGQQETQYF; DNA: TGTGCTAGCAGCTATGGGGGACAGCAAGAGACCCAGTACTTC
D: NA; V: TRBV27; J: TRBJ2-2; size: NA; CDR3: CASSFGRRAGELFF; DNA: TGTGCCAGCAGTTTTGGTAGGAGAGCCGGGGAGCTGTTTTTT
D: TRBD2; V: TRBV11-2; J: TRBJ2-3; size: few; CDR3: CASSQLAGVLADTQYF; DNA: TGTGCCAGCAGCCAACTAGCGGGAGTGTTAGCAGATACGCAGTATTTT
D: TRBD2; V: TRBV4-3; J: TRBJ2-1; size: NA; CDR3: CASSQGGSGSPSSYNEQFF; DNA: TGCGCCAGCAGCCAAGGGGGTAGCGGGAGCCCGAGCTCCTACAATGAGCAGTTCTTC
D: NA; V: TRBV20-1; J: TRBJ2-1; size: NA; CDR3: CSAREPGPGVF; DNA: TGCAGTGCTAGAGAACCGGGCCCCGGGGTCTTC
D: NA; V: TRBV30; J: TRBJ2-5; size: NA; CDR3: CAWSRNSQETQYF; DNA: TGTGCCTGGAGTAGGAACAGCCAAGAGACCCAGTACTTC
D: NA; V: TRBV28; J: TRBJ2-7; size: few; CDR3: CASSLGVIHYEQYF; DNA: TGTGCCAGCAGTTTAGGGGTAATCCATTACGAGCAGTACTTC
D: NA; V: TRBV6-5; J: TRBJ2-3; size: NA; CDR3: CASSNSGTTLYF; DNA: TGTGCCAGCAGTAACTCCGGGACAACACTGTATTTT
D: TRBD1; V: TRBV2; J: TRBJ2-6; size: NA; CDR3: CASSSLRDRGSSGANVLTF; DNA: TGTGCCAGCAGCTCTCTGCGGGACAGGGGGAGCTCTGGGGCCAACGTCCTGACTTTC
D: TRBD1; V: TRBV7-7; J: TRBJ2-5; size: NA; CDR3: CASRRTGETQYF; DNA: TGTGCTAGCAGGAGGACAGGAGAGACCCAGTACTTC
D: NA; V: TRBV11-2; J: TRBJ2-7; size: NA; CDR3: CASSSPRRTNYEQYF; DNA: TGTGCCAGCAGCTCGCCCCGCAGGACAAACTACGAGCAGTACTTC
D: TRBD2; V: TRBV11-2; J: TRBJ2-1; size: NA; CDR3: CASSLLAGRDEQFF; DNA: TGTGCCAGCAGCTTACTAGCGGGAAGAGATGAGCAGTTCTTC
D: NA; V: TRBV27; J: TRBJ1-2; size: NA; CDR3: CASSPRGENYGYTF; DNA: TGTGCCAGCAGCCCTAGGGGCGAAAACTATGGCTACACCTTC
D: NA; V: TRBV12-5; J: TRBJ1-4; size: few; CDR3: CASGFSGANNEKLFF; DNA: TGTGCTAGTGGTTTTTCAGGGGCCAATAATGAAAAACTGTTTTTT
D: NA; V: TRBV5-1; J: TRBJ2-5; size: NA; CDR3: CASRELGGSRETQYF; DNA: TGCGCCAGCAGGGAGCTTGGGGGCAGTCGGGAGACCCAGTACTTC
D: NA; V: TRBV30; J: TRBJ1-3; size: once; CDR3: CAWETGSGNTIYF; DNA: TGTGCCTGGGAAACGGGGTCTGGAAACACCATATATTTT
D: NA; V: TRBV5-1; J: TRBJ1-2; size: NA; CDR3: CASRLQDIAYGYTF; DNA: TGCGCCAGCAGGTTGCAGGATATTGCCTATGGCTACACCTTC
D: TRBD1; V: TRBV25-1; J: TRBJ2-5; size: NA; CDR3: CASSWGQGETQYF; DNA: TGTGCCAGCAGTTGGGGACAGGGGGAGACCCAGTACTTC
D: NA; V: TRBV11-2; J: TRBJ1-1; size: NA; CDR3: CASSSLSWVAEAFF; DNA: TGTGCCAGCAGCTCGCTCTCGTGGGTGGCTGAAGCTTTCTTT
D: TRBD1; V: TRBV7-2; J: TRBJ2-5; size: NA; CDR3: CASSIGTAQETQYF; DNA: TGTGCCAGCAGTATAGGGACAGCACAAGAGACCCAGTACTTC
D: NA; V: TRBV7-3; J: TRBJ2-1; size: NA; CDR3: CASSLEGTYYNEQFF; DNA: TGTGCCAGCAGCTTAGAGGGGACCTACTACAATGAGCAGTTCTTC
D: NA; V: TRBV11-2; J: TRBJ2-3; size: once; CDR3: CASSGSVDTQYF; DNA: TGTGCCAGCAGCGGTAGCGTGGATACGCAGTATTTT
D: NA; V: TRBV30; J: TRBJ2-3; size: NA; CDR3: CAWGSTDTQYF; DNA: TGTGCCTGGGGAAGCACAGATACGCAGTATTTT
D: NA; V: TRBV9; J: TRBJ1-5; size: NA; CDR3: CASSASDSNQPQHF; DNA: TGTGCCAGCAGCGCATCCGATAGCAATCAGCCCCAGCATTTT
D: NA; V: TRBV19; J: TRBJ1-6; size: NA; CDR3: CASSPTRGRVDSPLHF; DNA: TGTGCCAGTAGTCCCACCCGGGGGCGTGTTGATTCACCCCTCCACTTT
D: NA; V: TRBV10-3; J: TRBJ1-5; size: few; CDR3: CAIGQSNQPQHF; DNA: TGTGCCATCGGACAGAGCAATCAGCCCCAGCATTTT
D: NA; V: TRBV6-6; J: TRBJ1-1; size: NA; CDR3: CASSYSTGLVTEAFF; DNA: TGTGCCAGCAGTTACTCGACAGGACTGGTAACTGAAGCTTTCTTT
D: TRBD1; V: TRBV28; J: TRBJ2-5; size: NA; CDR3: CASSLLGTDLQETQYF; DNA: TGTGCCAGCAGTTTATTGGGGACAGACCTCCAAGAGACCCAGTACTTC
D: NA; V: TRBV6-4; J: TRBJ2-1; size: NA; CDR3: CASSEQPRNEQFF; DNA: TGTGCCAGCAGTGAGCAGCCCAGGAATGAGCAGTTCTTC
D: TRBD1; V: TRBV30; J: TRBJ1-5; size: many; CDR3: CAWDGQGNQPQHF; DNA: TGTGCCTGGGACGGACAGGGCAATCAGCCCCAGCATTTT
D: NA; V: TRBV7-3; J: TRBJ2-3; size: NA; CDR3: CASSLNRETDTQYF; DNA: TGTGCCAGCAGCTTAAACAGGGAGACAGATACGCAGTATTTT
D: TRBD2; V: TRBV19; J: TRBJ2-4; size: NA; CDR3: CASSIGAGEGIQYF; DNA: TGTGCCAGTAGTATCGGAGCGGGGGAGGGCATTCAGTACTTC
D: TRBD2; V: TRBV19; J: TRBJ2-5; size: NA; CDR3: CATGTSGRLETQYF; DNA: TGTGCCACCGGAACTAGCGGGAGGTTGGAGACCCAGTACTTC
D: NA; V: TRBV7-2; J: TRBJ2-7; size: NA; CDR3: CASSLAWGYEQYF; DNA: TGTGCCAGCAGCTTAGCCTGGGGATACGAGCAGTACTTC
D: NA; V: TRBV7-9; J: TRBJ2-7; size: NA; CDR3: CASSRDSLYEQYF; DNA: TGTGCCAGCAGCCGGGACTCCTTGTACGAGCAGTACTTC